The clone carrying this T cell receptor (beta chain) has ten or more counts. What it binds is not known. The lymph nodes were axillary draining lymph nodes from breast cancer patients. Between the trimmed V and J ends, which lost 2 bases and 0 bases, there was a span of 5 bases. Germline CDR1 reads SGHVS; CDR2 reads FNYEAQ. The CDR3 covers 14 residues. These data are taken from a study of breast tumors, draining lymph nodes, adjacent tissues. Overall study results and limits: Tumors had less TCR diversity than lymph nodes, more than nontumor tissue.

TCRdb reprocessed the multiplex PCR reads with MiXCR, giving one entry per CDR3 protein. The sample yields around 140,000 distinct CDR3 sequences, about a fifth seen once. The receptor was derived from a female donor with breast cancer. Some clones in this sample may be carry-over from other donors' samples. The chain recombines TRBV7-6 with TRBJ2-1; TRBD2 is a possible D gene (5 bases). The sequenced material came from axillary lymph node tissue. CDR3 amino acids: CASSLTSSYNEQFF. The DNA of the CDR3 is TGTGCCAGCAGCTTAACTAGCTCCTACAATGAGCAGTTCTTC.